This is a list of T cell receptor beta chains from one sample in a study of blood T cell repertoires in COVID-19. Assay used: immunoSEQ multiplex PCR; TCRdb lists only in-frame clones, some missing. The table records about 370,000 clones, approximately 89% of them present only once. Input material: PBMCs or T cells enriched from blood (not recorded which). These receptors were obtained from a woman aged 25 to 39 who had recovered from COVID-19. Both conserved end residues are part of each CDR3. The D gene is left open where the match is weak. For some rows the clone size is stated as once, few or many, or as a class when expanded; others skip it.

J: TRBJ2-2; V: TRBV5-1; size: -; D: TRBD1; DNA: TGCGCCAGCAGCCCCCAGACAGGGTACACCGGGGAGCTGTTTTTT; CDR3: CASSPQTGYTGELFF
J: TRBJ1-1; V: TRBV7-2; size: few; D: -; DNA: TGTGCCAGCAGCACCACAGGGACCACTGAAGCTTTCTTT; CDR3: CASSTTGTTEAFF
J: TRBJ1-2; V: TRBV6-1; size: -; D: -; DNA: TGTGCCAGCAGTGAAGCATTGGGGACTAATGACTATGGCTACACCTTC; CDR3: CASSEALGTNDYGYTF
J: TRBJ1-1; V: TRBV12-3/TRBV12-4; size: once; D: -; DNA: TGTGCCAGCAGTCGGGTGTCGAACACTGAAGCTTTCTTT; CDR3: CASSRVSNTEAFF
J: TRBJ2-1; V: TRBV2; size: -; D: -; DNA: TGTGCCAGCAGTCAACAGGGTATCAATGAGCAGTTCTTC; CDR3: CASSQQGINEQFF
J: TRBJ1-1; V: TRBV5-1; size: few; D: -; DNA: TGCGCCAGCAGCTTGGCCTGGGTAGAGGAGGTTATGAACACTGAAGCTTTCTTT; CDR3: CASSLAWVEEVMNTEAFF
J: TRBJ1-4; V: TRBV11-2; size: once; D: -; DNA: TGTGCCAGCAGCTTGAGTCTCGGGGTGGTATCCAAACTGTTTTTT; CDR3: CASSLSLGVVSKLFF
J: TRBJ2-5; V: TRBV21-1; size: -; D: -; DNA: TGTGCCAGCAGCCCTCGAGAAACCCCCGGGGACAGGCACCAAGAGACCCAGTACTTC; CDR3: CASSPRETPGDRHQETQYF
J: TRBJ2-1; V: TRBV12-5; size: -; D: TRBD2; DNA: TGTGCTAGTGAGGGACTAGCGGGGTCCTACAATGAGCAGTTCTTC; CDR3: CASEGLAGSYNEQFF
J: TRBJ1-2; V: TRBV2; size: -; D: TRBD1; DNA: TGTGCCAGCAGCGGCAGGGGGGTATATGGCTACACCTTC; CDR3: CASSGRGVYGYTF
J: TRBJ1-1; V: TRBV9; size: -; D: TRBD1; DNA: TGTGCCAGCAGCGCCCGACAGGGATGGGACACTGAAGCTTTCTTT; CDR3: CASSARQGWDTEAFF
J: TRBJ2-1; V: TRBV29-1; size: -; D: TRBD2; DNA: TGCAGCGTAGCTAGCGGGGGCGACTACAATGAGCAGTTCTTC; CDR3: CSVASGGDYNEQFF
J: TRBJ2-2; V: TRBV25-1; size: -; D: TRBD2; DNA: TGTGCCAGCAGTGAATCTGTGGGAGGGCCCTCGGGCGGGGAGCTGTTTTTT; CDR3: CASSESVGGPSGGELFF
J: TRBJ1-5; V: TRBV2; size: -; D: -; DNA: TGTGCCAGTGGGAGTTCGGGGGTGGGCAATCAGCCCCAGCATTTT; CDR3: CASGSSGVGNQPQHF
J: TRBJ2-1; V: TRBV7-2; size: -; D: -; DNA: TGTGCCAGCAGCTTAAACTATGGGGCGCATGAGCAGTTCTTC; CDR3: CASSLNYGAHEQFF
J: TRBJ2-7; V: TRBV2; size: -; D: TRBD2; DNA: TGTGCCAGCACTCGGGAGGGCCACGAGCAGTACTTC; CDR3: CASTREGHEQYF
J: TRBJ1-4; V: TRBV4-1; size: -; D: -; DNA: TGCGCCAGCAGACAAGGGGGGGAGGTAGCTAATGAAAAACTGTTTTTT; CDR3: CASRQGGEVANEKLFF
J: TRBJ2-2; V: TRBV27; size: -; D: -; DNA: TGTGCCAGCATATCGGAGTCGAACACCGGGGAGCTGTTTTTT; CDR3: CASISESNTGELFF
J: TRBJ2-2; V: TRBV4-1; size: few; D: TRBD1; DNA: TGCGCCAGCAGGACAGGGTTTGGGGGGGAGCTGTTTTTT; CDR3: CASRTGFGGELFF
J: TRBJ1-3; V: TRBV7-2; size: -; D: -; DNA: TGTGCCAGCAGCTTTTATCCCCCCTCAGGGGGAAACACCATATATTTT; CDR3: CASSFYPPSGGNTIYF
J: TRBJ1-6; V: TRBV28; size: -; D: -; DNA: TGTGCCAGCAGTACCCCGAGCTCCTATAATTCACCCCTCCACTTT; CDR3: CASSTPSSYNSPLHF
J: TRBJ1-1; V: TRBV9; size: -; D: -; DNA: TGTGCCAGCAGCGTAGGGGCAGGCCCCGCTGAAGCTTTCTTT; CDR3: CASSVGAGPAEAFF
J: TRBJ2-3; V: TRBV11-3; size: -; D: TRBD1; DNA: TGTGCCAGCAGCTTCGCCCTGGACAGGGGGCGATTAGATACGCAGTATTTT; CDR3: CASSFALDRGRLDTQYF
J: TRBJ1-1; V: TRBV6-5; size: -; D: -; DNA: TGTGCCAGCATTGGGTCAGGGTGGTACACTGAAGCTTTCTTT; CDR3: CASIGSGWYTEAFF
J: TRBJ2-7; V: TRBV11-2; size: few; D: TRBD1; DNA: TGTGCCAGCAGCAGGACCGGGACAGACTCCTACGAGCAGTACTTC; CDR3: CASSRTGTDSYEQYF
J: TRBJ2-1; V: TRBV28; size: once; D: TRBD2; DNA: TGTGCCAGCAGCGCCTCGGGACTAGCGGGAGGGCCCTTGGATGAGCAGTTCTTC; CDR3: CASSASGLAGGPLDEQFF
J: TRBJ2-3; V: TRBV27; size: -; D: TRBD2; DNA: TGTGCCAGCAGTCTTCCCGGGACTAGAGATACGCAGTATTTT; CDR3: CASSLPGTRDTQYF
J: TRBJ1-2; V: TRBV19; size: -; D: TRBD1; DNA: TGTGCCAGTAGTATAGATTCAGGACAGGGTGCACCTGGTGGCTACACCTTC; CDR3: CASSIDSGQGAPGGYTF
J: TRBJ1-2; V: TRBV25-1; size: -; D: -; DNA: TGTGCCAGCAGTGACTCCGGGGCTCGGAGGGTGGCTGGCTACACCTTC; CDR3: CASSDSGARRVAGYTF
J: TRBJ1-2; V: TRBV28; size: -; D: TRBD1; DNA: TGTGCCAGCAGCACAGGGGGTAATGGCTACACCTTC; CDR3: CASSTGGNGYTF
J: TRBJ1-1; V: TRBV7-9; size: -; D: TRBD1; DNA: TGTGCCAGCAGCTTAACAGGGGACCCGAACACTGAAGCTTTCTTT; CDR3: CASSLTGDPNTEAFF
J: TRBJ1-1; V: TRBV19; size: -; D: TRBD1; DNA: TGTGCCAGTAGTAGGCTGGACAGGGGTTCCATCGGGACTGAAGCTTTCTTT; CDR3: CASSRLDRGSIGTEAFF
J: TRBJ1-2; V: TRBV11-2; size: -; D: TRBD1; DNA: TGTGCCAGCAGCTCGATCAGGGGGTCCTCTGACTATGGCTACACCTTC; CDR3: CASSSIRGSSDYGYTF
J: TRBJ1-6; V: TRBV5-5; size: -; D: TRBD1; DNA: TGTGCCAGCAGTCCCGGGACAGGGGAGGGCTCCTATAATTCACCCCTCCACTTT; CDR3: CASSPGTGEGSYNSPLHF
J: TRBJ1-5; V: TRBV9; size: -; D: -; DNA: TGTGCCAGCAGCGTAGGTCAGGGACTGGGGCAGCCCCAGCATTTT; CDR3: CASSVGQGLGQPQHF
J: TRBJ2-5; V: TRBV2; size: -; D: -; DNA: TGTGCCAGCAGCCGCCAGGCGGAGACCCAGTACTTC; CDR3: CASSRQAETQYF
J: TRBJ2-5; V: TRBV7-2; size: -; D: TRBD1; DNA: TGTGCCAGCAGCCAACAGGGGGCGGGGGTACCGGAGACCCAGTACTTC; CDR3: CASSQQGAGVPETQYF
J: TRBJ2-1; V: TRBV9; size: -; D: TRBD1; DNA: TGTGCCAGCAGCCCCCCAGGGGGCGGGTCCTACAATGAGCAGTTCTTC; CDR3: CASSPPGGGSYNEQFF
J: TRBJ1-4; V: TRBV7-2; size: -; D: -; DNA: TGTGCCAGCAGCTTAGATAGGGGGAATGAAAAACTGTTTTTT; CDR3: CASSLDRGNEKLFF
J: TRBJ1-4; V: TRBV6-5; size: -; D: -; DNA: TGTGCCAGCAGGTCTGCAACTAATGAAAAACTGTTTTTT; CDR3: CASRSATNEKLFF
J: TRBJ2-5; V: TRBV29-1; size: -; D: TRBD2; DNA: TGCAGCGTTGGATCTAGCGGGATTTTAGAGACCCAGTACTTC; CDR3: CSVGSSGILETQYF
J: TRBJ1-4; V: TRBV9; size: -; D: TRBD1; DNA: TGTGCCAGCAGCGCCTGGACAGGGGCCAATGAAAAACTGTTTTTT; CDR3: CASSAWTGANEKLFF
J: TRBJ2-7; V: TRBV5-4; size: -; D: -; DNA: TGTGCCAGCAGCCACCGGGACTCGCTATGGCGTAGGCAGTACTTC; CDR3: CASSHRDSLWRRQYF
J: TRBJ1-4; V: TRBV18; size: -; D: -; DNA: TGTGCCAGCTCAAGTGTTGGGCCCGTTAATGAAAAACTGTTTTTT; CDR3: CASSSVGPVNEKLFF
J: TRBJ2-1; V: TRBV30; size: -; D: TRBD1; DNA: TGTGCCTGGAGGAGCCCGGGACAGGGGAGATCCCATGAGCAGTTCTTC; CDR3: CAWRSPGQGRSHEQFF
J: TRBJ2-7; V: TRBV19; size: -; D: TRBD1; DNA: TGTGCCAGTACGCCGACCTCGACACAGGGGGTTTCGTACGAGCAGTACTTC; CDR3: CASTPTSTQGVSYEQYF
J: TRBJ2-3; V: TRBV19; size: -; D: TRBD1; DNA: TGTGCCAGTACCCCCCCGGGGACAGGGACCACAGATACGCAGTATTTT; CDR3: CASTPPGTGTTDTQYF
J: TRBJ1-1; V: TRBV19; size: -; D: -; DNA: TGTGCCAGTAGTCCAAATACAGGACCCCCGAACACTGAAGCTTTCTTT; CDR3: CASSPNTGPPNTEAFF
J: TRBJ1-1; V: TRBV9; size: once; D: -; DNA: TGTGCCAGTGCAGGGGAGAACACTGAAGCTTTCTTT; CDR3: CASAGENTEAFF
J: TRBJ1-4; V: TRBV3-1/TRBV3-2; size: -; D: TRBD1; DNA: TGTGCCACCGGAGCCGGGACAGGCGATGAAAAACTGTTTTTT; CDR3: CATGAGTGDEKLFF
J: TRBJ2-3; V: TRBV11-1; size: -; D: -; DNA: TGTGCCAGCAGCTTCCCAGGGACACCTAGCACAGATACGCAGTATTTT; CDR3: CASSFPGTPSTDTQYF
J: TRBJ2-7; V: TRBV27; size: few; D: TRBD1; DNA: TGTGCCAGCAGTTTAAAGGCCCCGGGACAGGGGTACTACGAGCAGTACTTC; CDR3: CASSLKAPGQGYYEQYF
J: TRBJ1-1; V: TRBV5-5; size: -; D: TRBD1; DNA: TGTGCCAGCAGCAATCAGGGGGTCCTGAACACTGAAGCTTTCTTT; CDR3: CASSNQGVLNTEAFF
J: TRBJ2-3; V: TRBV7-6; size: once; D: -; DNA: TGTGCCAGCAGTCCCACCGGGACTTCCTTCGGGACAGATACGCAGTATTTT; CDR3: CASSPTGTSFGTDTQYF